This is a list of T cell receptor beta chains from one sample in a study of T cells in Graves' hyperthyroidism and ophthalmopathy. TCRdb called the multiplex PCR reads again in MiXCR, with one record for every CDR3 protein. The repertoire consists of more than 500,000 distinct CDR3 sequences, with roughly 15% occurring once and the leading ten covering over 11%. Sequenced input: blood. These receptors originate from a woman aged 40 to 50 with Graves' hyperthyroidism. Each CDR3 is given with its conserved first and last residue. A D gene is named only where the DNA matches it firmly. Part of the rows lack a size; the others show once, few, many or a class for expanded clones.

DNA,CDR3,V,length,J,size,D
TGTGCCAGTAGTATGGGCAGAGCTCAGCCCCAGCATTTT,CASSMGRAQPQHF,TRBV19,13,TRBJ1-5,NA,NA
TGCAGTGCTAGCCTGATGCCGACAGAGAACTATGGCTACACCTTC,CSASLMPTENYGYTF,TRBV20-1,15,TRBJ1-2,few,NA
TGCAGCGTTGTTTGGGACCTAGTAAATGAGCAGTTCTTC,CSVVWDLVNEQFF,TRBV29-1,13,TRBJ2-1,NA,NA
TGCGCCAGCAGTGACGGGTCGAACAATGAGCAGTTCTTC,CASSDGSNNEQFF,TRBV5-1,13,TRBJ2-1,many,NA
TGTGCCAGTAAGGGCAGGGGAGACCTTTCACCCCTCCACTTT,CASKGRGDLSPLHF,TRBV19,14,TRBJ1-6,NA,NA
TGTGCCAGCAGTTCCTCCCGGCAGGGGAAGTACTTC,CASSSSRQGKYF,TRBV28,12,TRBJ2-7,many,NA
TGTGCCAGCAGCGTAGGGGGACAGGTTAACACCGGGGAGCTGTTTTTT,CASSVGGQVNTGELFF,TRBV9,16,TRBJ2-2,NA,TRBD1
TGTGCCAGCAGTCCCATCGGGACTAGGGGGACAAAGGAGCAGTACTTC,CASSPIGTRGTKEQYF,TRBV27,16,TRBJ2-7,few,TRBD2
TGCAGTGTTCCGGGACTAGGCTCCTACGAGCAGTACTTC,CSVPGLGSYEQYF,TRBV20-1,13,TRBJ2-7,many,TRBD2
TGCGCCAGCAGCAAGGGACAGGGGGCAGATACGCAGTATTTT,CASSKGQGADTQYF,TRBV10-1,14,TRBJ2-3,NA,TRBD1
TGTGCCAGCAGCCAAGCCACGGTTTTAGCCGATAACGCGAACACCGGGGAGCTGTTTTTT,CASSQATVLADNANTGELFF,TRBV4-2,20,TRBJ2-2,NA,NA
TGTGCCAGCAGCTCCCCCGAGAGCGGTAGCGGGAGAGGGACAGATACGCAGTATTTT,CASSSPESGSGRGTDTQYF,TRBV7-9,19,TRBJ2-3,many,TRBD2
TGCAGTGCTAGAGAAACGAGGGACAGGGCGTTTACAGATACGCAGTATTTT,CSARETRDRAFTDTQYF,TRBV20-1,17,TRBJ2-3,many,TRBD1
TGTGCCAGCAGCTTGGGGGGGGGGCTCGAGCAGTACTTC,CASSLGGGLEQYF,TRBV7-9,13,TRBJ2-7,NA,NA
TGTGCCAGCAGCCATTTAGGACAAGGAGCTAACTATGGCTACACCTTC,CASSHLGQGANYGYTF,TRBV28,16,TRBJ1-2,many,NA
TGTGCCAGCAGTTTACTGGGGACGGGCACTGAAGCTTTCTTT,CASSLLGTGTEAFF,TRBV27,14,TRBJ1-1,many,NA
TGTGCCAGCAGTGATTTTGGTGGACTAGCGGGAGTGCCCTACAATGAGCAGTTCTTC,CASSDFGGLAGVPYNEQFF,TRBV6-1,19,TRBJ2-1,few,TRBD2
TGCGCCAGCAATACCGGGACAGTATCCATTGGGGCCAACGTCCTGACTTTC,CASNTGTVSIGANVLTF,TRBV5-1,17,TRBJ2-6,many,TRBD1
TGCGCCAGCAGACTGGGATTCGGGACCCCTAGCACAGATACGCAGTATTTT,CASRLGFGTPSTDTQYF,TRBV5-1,17,TRBJ2-3,few,NA
TGTGCCAGCAGTTTAGGACAGGGCAGGAACTATGGCTACACCTTC,CASSLGQGRNYGYTF,TRBV12-3/TRBV12-4,15,TRBJ1-2,many,TRBD1
TGTGCCAGCAGCCATAATAGCGGCTCCTACGAGCAGTACTTC,CASSHNSGSYEQYF,TRBV7-9,14,TRBJ2-7,NA,NA
TGTGCCAGCAGTTTATTGTCCGCTAGCTCCTACAATGAGCAGTTCTTC,CASSLLSASSYNEQFF,TRBV12-3/TRBV12-4,16,TRBJ2-1,few,NA
TGTGCCAGCAGAGGTGGAAGAGAGCAGTTCTTC,CASRGGREQFF,TRBV27,11,TRBJ2-1,many,NA
TGCAGCGTCGAAGCGGGAGCTAACACCGGGGAGCTGTTTTTT,CSVEAGANTGELFF,TRBV29-1,14,TRBJ2-2,NA,TRBD2
TGTGCCAGCAGTTTAGAGGGGACAGGGAACGATGAGCAGTTCTTC,CASSLEGTGNDEQFF,TRBV27,15,TRBJ2-1,many,TRBD1
TGCGGTGCTAGAGCGTGGGGACCGAACACTGAAGCTTTCTTT,CGARAWGPNTEAFF,TRBV20-1,14,TRBJ1-1,few,NA
TGTGCCAGCAGTTTATCGTCTTTCCAGGCCGGGGTGGGGACAGATACGCAGTATTTT,CASSLSSFQAGVGTDTQYF,TRBV27,19,TRBJ2-3,NA,NA
TGTGCCAGCAGTCCCTCCCGGGGGGCCTACGAGCAGTACTTC,CASSPSRGAYEQYF,TRBV27,14,TRBJ2-7,many,TRBD2
TGTGCCAGCAGCCATCCCTACGGACTGGGATACAATGAGCAGTTCTTC,CASSHPYGLGYNEQFF,TRBV3-1,16,TRBJ2-1,many,NA
TGTGCCAGCAGTGAGAACGGACAAAAGAACACCGGGGAGCTGTTTTTT,CASSENGQKNTGELFF,TRBV6-4,16,TRBJ2-2,few,NA
TGTGCCAGCAGCTTGATAGAGTGGGGGCATAGCGATTCACCCCTCCACTTT,CASSLIEWGHSDSPLHF,TRBV5-5,17,TRBJ1-6,many,NA
TGTGCCAGCAGTTCCGTCCAGGGGGGGAAAGCTTTCTTT,CASSSVQGGKAFF,TRBV6-1,13,TRBJ1-1,many,TRBD1
TGTGCCAGCAGCTTAGGGTTCGGGTTAAATCGAAATGAGCAGTTCTTC,CASSLGFGLNRNEQFF,TRBV7-9,16,TRBJ2-1,many,NA
TGTGCCAGCAGCCTCGGTGCTAGGACTATTACTCAGTCGTACTTC,CASSLGARTITQSYF,TRBV3-1,15,TRBJ2-7,many,NA
TGTGCCAGCAGCAAAACAGGGTTAAGCACCGGGGAGCTGTTTTTT,CASSKTGLSTGELFF,TRBV5-4,15,TRBJ2-2,few,NA
TGTGCCAGCAGCCGAGGGACGAGTTTGAACACTGAAGCTTTCTTT,CASSRGTSLNTEAFF,TRBV3-1,15,TRBJ1-1,NA,NA
TGCAGTGCTAGAGATCAACTAGCTCCCTACGAGCAGTACTTC,CSARDQLAPYEQYF,TRBV20-1,14,TRBJ2-7,many,NA
TGCAGCGTTGTAAGACTAGCGGAGGACAATGAGCAGTTCTTC,CSVVRLAEDNEQFF,TRBV29-1,14,TRBJ2-1,NA,TRBD2
TGTGCCAGCAGCCAAGATTCGCCGGGAGTTTTCACAGATACGCAGTATTTT,CASSQDSPGVFTDTQYF,TRBV3-1,17,TRBJ2-3,few,NA
TGCAGCGGGGGGGACAGCTCCTACGAGCAGTACTTC,CSGGDSSYEQYF,TRBV29-1,12,TRBJ2-7,many,NA
TGTGCCAGCAGCCATAATTTAGTCGGGGCAACTAATGAAAAACTGTTTTTT,CASSHNLVGATNEKLFF,TRBV7-9,17,TRBJ1-4,NA,NA
TGCAGTGCTAGAGTAGGATTAGCGGGAGTAAGGGTCAATGAGCAGTTCTTC,CSARVGLAGVRVNEQFF,TRBV20-1,17,TRBJ2-1,few,TRBD2
TGTGCCAGCTCACCACCGTCGACAGTGAACGAGCAGTACTTC,CASSPPSTVNEQYF,TRBV18,14,TRBJ2-7,many,NA
TGTGCCAGCAGCTCTGGACTAGCGGGAGGCACAGATACGCAGTATTTT,CASSSGLAGGTDTQYF,TRBV7-3,16,TRBJ2-3,many,TRBD2
TGTGCCAGCAGCTCCTTCCCGGGACAGGGGGCGCCTGGCGAGCAGTACTTC,CASSSFPGQGAPGEQYF,TRBV11-2,17,TRBJ2-7,many,TRBD1
TGTGCCAGCAGCCAAGACGAGGGGTGGAGACTAGCGGGGGCTTACAATGAGCAGTTCTTC,CASSQDEGWRLAGAYNEQFF,TRBV4-1,20,TRBJ2-1,NA,TRBD2
TGTGCCAGCAGTCCCCGGACAGGGGGGAGGGAGCAGTACTTC,CASSPRTGGREQYF,TRBV28,14,TRBJ2-7,many,TRBD1